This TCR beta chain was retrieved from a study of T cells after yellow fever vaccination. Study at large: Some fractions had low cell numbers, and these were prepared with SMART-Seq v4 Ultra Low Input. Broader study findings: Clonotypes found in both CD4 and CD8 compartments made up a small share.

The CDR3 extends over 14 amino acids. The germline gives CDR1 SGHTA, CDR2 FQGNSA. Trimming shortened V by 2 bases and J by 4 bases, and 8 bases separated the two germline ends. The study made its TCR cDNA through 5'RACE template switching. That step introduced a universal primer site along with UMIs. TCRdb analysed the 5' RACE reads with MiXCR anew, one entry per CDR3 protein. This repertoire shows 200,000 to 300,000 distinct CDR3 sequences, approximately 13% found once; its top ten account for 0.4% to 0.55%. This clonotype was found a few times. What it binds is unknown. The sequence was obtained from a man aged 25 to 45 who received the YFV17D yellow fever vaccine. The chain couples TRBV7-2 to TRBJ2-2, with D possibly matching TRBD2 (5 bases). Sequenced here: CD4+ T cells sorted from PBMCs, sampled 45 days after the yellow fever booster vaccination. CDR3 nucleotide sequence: TGTGCCAGCAGCTTATTACTAGGCACCGGGGAGCTGTTTTTT. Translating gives CASSLLLGTGELFF.